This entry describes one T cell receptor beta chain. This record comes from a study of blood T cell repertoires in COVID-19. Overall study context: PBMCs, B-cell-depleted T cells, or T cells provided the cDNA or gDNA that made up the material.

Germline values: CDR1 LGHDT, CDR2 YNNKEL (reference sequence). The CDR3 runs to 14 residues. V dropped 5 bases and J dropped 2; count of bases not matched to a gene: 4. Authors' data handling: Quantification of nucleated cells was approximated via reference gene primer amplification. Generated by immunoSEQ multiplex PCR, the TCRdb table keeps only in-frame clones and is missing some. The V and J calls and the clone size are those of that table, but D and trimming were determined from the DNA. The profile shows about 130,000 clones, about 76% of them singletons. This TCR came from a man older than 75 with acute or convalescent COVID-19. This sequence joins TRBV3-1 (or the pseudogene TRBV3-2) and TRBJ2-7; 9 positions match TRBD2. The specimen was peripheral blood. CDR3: CASSTAGGTYEQYF. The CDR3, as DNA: TGTGCCAGCAGCACGGCGGGGGGGACCTACGAGCAGTACTTC.